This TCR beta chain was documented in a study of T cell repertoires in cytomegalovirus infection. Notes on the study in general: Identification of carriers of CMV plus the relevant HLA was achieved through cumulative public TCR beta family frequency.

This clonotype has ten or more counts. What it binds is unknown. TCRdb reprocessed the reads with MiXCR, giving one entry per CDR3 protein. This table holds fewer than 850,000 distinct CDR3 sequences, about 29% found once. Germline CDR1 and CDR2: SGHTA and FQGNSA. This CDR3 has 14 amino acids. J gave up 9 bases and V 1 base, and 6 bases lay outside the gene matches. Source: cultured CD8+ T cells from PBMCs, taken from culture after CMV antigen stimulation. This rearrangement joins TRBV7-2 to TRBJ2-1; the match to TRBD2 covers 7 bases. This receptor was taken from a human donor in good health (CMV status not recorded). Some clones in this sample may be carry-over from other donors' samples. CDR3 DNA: TGTGCCAGCAGCTTAGATCTAGCGGATGGTGAGCAGTTCTTC. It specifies CASSLDLADGEQFF.